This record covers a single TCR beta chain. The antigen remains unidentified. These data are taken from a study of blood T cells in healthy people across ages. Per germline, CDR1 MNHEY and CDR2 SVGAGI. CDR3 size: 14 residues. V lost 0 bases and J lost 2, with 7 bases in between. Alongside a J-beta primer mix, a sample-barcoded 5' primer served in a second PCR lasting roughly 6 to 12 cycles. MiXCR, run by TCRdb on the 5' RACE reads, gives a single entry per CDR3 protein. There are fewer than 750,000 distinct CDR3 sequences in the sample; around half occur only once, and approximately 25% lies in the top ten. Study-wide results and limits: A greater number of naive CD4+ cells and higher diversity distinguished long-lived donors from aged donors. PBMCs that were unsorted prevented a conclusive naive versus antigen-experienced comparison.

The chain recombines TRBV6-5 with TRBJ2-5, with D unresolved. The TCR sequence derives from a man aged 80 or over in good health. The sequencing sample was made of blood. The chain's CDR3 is CASSYSTMQETQYF. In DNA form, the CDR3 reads TGTGCCAGCAGTTACTCCACTATGCAAGAGACCCAGTACTTC.